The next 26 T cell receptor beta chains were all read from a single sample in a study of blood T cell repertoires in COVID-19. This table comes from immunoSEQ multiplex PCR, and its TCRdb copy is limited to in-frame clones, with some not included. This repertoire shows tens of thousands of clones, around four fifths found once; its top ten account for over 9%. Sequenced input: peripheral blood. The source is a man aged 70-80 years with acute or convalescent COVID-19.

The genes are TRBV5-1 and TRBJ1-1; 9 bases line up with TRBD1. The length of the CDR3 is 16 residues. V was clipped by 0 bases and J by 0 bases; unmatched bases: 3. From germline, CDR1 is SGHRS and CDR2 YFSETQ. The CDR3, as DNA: TGCGCCAGCAGCTTGGAGGGGACAGGGCTGAACACTGAAGCTTTCTTT. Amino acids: CASSLEGTGLNTEAFF.

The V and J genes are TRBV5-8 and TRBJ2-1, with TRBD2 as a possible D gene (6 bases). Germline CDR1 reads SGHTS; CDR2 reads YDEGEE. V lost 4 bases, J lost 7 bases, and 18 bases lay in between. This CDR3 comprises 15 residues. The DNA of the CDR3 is TGTGCCAGCAGCAGAATCCGTACGGGGGTAAATGAGCAGTTCTTC. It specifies CASSRIRTGVNEQFF.

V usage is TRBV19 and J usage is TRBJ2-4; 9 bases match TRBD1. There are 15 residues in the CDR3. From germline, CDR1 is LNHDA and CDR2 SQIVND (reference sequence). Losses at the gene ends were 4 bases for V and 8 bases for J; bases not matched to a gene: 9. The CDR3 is CASSTGTGWRDIQYF. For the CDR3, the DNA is TGTGCCAGTAGTACCGGGACAGGGTGGCGAGACATTCAGTACTTC.

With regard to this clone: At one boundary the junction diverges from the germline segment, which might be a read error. CDR3: CASTLVRDYQETQYF. The CDR3 bases are TGTGCCAGCACCTTAGTCCGGGACTACCAAGAGACCCAGTACTTC. The chain recombines TRBV7-8 with TRBJ2-5; TRBD2 might be the D (6 bases). This CDR3 spans 15 amino acids. The germline V gene encodes CDR1 SGHVS and CDR2 FQNEAQ.

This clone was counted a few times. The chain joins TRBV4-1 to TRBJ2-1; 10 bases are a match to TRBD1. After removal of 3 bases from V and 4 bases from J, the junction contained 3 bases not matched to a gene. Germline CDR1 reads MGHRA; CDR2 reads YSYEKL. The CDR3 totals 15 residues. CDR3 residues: CASSQGQGKYNEQFF. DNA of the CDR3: TGCGCCAGCAGCCAGGGACAGGGGAAATACAATGAGCAGTTCTTC.

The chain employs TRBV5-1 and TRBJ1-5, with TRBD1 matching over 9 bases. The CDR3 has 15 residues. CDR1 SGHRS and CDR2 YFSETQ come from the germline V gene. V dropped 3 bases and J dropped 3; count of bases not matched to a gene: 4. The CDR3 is CASSSTGGDNQPQHF. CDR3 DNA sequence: TGCGCCAGCAGCTCGACAGGGGGTGACAATCAGCCCCAGCATTTT.

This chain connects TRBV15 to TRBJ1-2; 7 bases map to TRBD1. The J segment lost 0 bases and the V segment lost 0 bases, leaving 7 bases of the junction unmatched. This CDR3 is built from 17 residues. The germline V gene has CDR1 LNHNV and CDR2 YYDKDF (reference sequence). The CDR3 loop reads CATSREVGTAANYGYTF. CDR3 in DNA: TGTGCCACCAGCAGAGAAGTCGGGACAGCCGCTAACTATGGCTACACCTTC. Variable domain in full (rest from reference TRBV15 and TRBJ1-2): DAMVIQNPRYQVTQFGKPVTLSCSQTLNHNVMYWYQQKSSQAPKLLFHYYDKDFNNEADTPDNFQSRRPNTSFCFLDIRSPGLGDTAMYLCATSREVGTAANYGYTFGSGTRLTVV.

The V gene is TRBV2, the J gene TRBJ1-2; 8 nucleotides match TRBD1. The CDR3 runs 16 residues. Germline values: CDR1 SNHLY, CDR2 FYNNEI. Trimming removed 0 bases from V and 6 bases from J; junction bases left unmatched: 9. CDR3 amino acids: CASSEARGRGHDGYTF. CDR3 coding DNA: TGTGCCAGCAGTGAAGCAAGAGGCAGGGGGCACGATGGCTACACCTTC.

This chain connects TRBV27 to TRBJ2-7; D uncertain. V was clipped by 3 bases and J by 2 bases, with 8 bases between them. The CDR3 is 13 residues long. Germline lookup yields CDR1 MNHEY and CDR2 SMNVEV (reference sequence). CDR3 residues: CASSFSGTYEQYF. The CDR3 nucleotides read TGTGCCAGCAGTTTCTCCGGTACCTACGAGCAGTACTTC.

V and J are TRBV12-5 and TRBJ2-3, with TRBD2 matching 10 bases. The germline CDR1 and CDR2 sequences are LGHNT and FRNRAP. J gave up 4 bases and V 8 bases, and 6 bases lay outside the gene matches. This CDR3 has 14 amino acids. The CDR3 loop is CASSLAGVADTQYF. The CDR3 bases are TGTGCTAGTTCCCTAGCGGGGGTCGCAGATACGCAGTATTTT.

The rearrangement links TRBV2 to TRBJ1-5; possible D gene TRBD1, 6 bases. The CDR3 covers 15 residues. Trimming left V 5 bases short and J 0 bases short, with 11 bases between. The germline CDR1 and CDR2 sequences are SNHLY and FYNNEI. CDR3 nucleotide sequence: TGTGCCAGCAGTCCGGACAGAAATAGCAATCAGCCCCAGCATTTT. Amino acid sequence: CASSPDRNSNQPQHF.

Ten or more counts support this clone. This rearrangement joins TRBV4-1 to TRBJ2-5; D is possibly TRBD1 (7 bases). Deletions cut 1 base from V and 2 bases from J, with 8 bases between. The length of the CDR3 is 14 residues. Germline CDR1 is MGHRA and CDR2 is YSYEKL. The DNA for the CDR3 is TGCGCCAGCAGCCAAGCAGGGGGGCAAGAGACCCAGTACTTC. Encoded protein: CASSQAGGQETQYF.

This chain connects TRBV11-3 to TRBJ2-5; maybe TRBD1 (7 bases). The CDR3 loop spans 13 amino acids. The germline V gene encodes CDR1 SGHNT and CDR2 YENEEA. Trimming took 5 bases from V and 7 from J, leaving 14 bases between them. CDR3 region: CASSERQGGTQYF. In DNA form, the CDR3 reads TGTGCCAGCAGCGAGCGACAGGGAGGGACCCAGTACTTC.

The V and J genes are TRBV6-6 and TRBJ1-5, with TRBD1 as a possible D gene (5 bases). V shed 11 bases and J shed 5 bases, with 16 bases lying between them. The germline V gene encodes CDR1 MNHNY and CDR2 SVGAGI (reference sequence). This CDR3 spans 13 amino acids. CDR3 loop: CAHSGGRDQPQHF. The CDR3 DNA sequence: TGTGCCCACTCGGGGGGGAGGGATCAGCCCCAGCATTTT.

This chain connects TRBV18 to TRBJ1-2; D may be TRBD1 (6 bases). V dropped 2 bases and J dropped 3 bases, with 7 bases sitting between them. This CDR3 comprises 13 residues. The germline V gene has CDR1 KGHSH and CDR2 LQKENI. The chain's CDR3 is CASSPKGDYGYTF. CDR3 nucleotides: TGTGCCAGCTCACCAAAGGGGGACTATGGCTACACCTTC.

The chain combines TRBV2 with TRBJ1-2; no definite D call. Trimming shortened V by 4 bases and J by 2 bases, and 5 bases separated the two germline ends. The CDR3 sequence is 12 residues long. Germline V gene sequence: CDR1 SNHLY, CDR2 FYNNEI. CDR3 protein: CASSAVNYGYTF. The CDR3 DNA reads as TGTGCCAGCAGTGCAGTGAACTATGGCTACACCTTC.

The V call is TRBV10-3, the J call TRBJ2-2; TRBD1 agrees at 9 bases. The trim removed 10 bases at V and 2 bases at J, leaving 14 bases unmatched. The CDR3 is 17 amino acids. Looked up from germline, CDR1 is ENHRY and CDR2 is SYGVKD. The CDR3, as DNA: TGTGCCACCTCAACTAGCCCGGGACAGGGCAACACCGGGGAGCTGTTTTTT. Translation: CATSTSPGQGNTGELFF.

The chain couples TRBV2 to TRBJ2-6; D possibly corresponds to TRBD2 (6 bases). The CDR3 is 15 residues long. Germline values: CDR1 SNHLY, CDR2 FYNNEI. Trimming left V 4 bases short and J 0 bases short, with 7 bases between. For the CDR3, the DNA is TGTGCCAGCAGTGTCGGGGGCTCTGGGGCCAACGTCCTGACTTTC. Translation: CASSVGGSGANVLTF.

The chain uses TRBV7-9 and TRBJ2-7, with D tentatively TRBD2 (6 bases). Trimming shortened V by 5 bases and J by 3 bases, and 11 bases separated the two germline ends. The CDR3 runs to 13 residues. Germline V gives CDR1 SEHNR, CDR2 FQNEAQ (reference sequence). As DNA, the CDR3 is TGTGCCAGCAGCCCTCGGACTAACTACGAGCAGTACGTC. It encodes CASSPRTNYEQYV.

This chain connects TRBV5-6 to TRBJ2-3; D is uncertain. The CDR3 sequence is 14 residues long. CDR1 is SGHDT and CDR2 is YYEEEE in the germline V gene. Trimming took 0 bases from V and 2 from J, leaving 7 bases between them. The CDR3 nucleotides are TGTGCCAGCAGCTTGGGGTACACCACAGATACGCAGTATTTT. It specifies CASSLGYTTDTQYF. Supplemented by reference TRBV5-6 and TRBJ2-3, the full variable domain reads DAGVTQSPTHLIKTRGQQVTLRCSPKSGHDTVSWYQQALGQGPQFIFQYYEEEERQRGNFPDRFSGHQFPNYSSELNVNALLLGDSALYLCASSLGYTTDTQYFGPGTRLTVL.

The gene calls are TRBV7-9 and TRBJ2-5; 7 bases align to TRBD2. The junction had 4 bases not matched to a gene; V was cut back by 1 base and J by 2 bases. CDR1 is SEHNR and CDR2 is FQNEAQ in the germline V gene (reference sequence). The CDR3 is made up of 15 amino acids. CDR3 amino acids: CASSLGPSGQETQYF. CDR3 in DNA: TGTGCCAGCAGCTTAGGGCCTAGCGGACAAGAGACCCAGTACTTC. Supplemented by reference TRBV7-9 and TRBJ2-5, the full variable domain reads DTGVSQNPRHKITKRGQNVTFRCDPISEHNRLYWYRQTLGQGPEFLTYFQNEAQLEKSRLLSDRFSAERPKGSFSTLEIQRTEQGDSAMYLCASSLGPSGQETQYFGPGTRLLVL.

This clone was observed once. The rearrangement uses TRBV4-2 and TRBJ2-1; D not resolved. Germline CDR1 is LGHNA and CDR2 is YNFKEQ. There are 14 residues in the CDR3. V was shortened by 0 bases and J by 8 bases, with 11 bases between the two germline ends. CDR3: CASSQDVRSDEQFF. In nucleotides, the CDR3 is TGTGCCAGCAGCCAAGATGTGAGGTCTGATGAGCAGTTCTTC.

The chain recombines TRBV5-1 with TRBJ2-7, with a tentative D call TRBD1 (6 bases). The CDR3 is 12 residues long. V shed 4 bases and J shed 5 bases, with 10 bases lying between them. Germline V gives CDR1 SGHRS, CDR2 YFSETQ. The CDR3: CASSPGAHEQYF. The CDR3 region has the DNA TGCGCCAGCAGCCCAGGGGCCCACGAGCAGTACTTC.

The CDR3: CASTPDRGSQETQYF. CDR3 bases: TGCGCCAGCACCCCGGACAGGGGGAGTCAAGAGACCCAGTACTTC. V usage is TRBV5-1 and J usage is TRBJ2-5; 10 bases line up with TRBD1. V lost 6 bases to trimming and J lost 2 bases; unmatched junction nucleotides: 7. This CDR3 has 15 residues. The germline V gene encodes CDR1 SGHRS and CDR2 YFSETQ.

This chain's CDR3 is CASSSTSTDTQYF. The CDR3, as DNA: TGTGCCAGCAGCTCAACTAGCACAGATACGCAGTATTTT. This chain links TRBV5-8 with TRBJ2-3; no clear D. The CDR3 length is 13 residues. The V gene lost 3 bases and the J gene lost 0 bases, with 5 bases spanning the gap. Germline V gene lookup returns CDR1 SGHTS and CDR2 YDEGEE.

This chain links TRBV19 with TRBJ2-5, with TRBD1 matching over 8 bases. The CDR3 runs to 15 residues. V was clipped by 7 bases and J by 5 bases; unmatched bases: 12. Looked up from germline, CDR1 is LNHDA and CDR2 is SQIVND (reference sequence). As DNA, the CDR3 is TGTGCCAGTAAGACCGGACAGGGCCTATCCGAGACCCAGTACTTC. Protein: CASKTGQGLSETQYF.